This is a list of T cell receptor beta chains from one sample in a study of cytomegalovirus exposure and HLA in healthy donors. Using immunoSEQ multiplex PCR, the repertoire was profiled, and TCRdb retains in-frame clones only, with some absent. Of over 200,000 clones in the sample, approximately 90% were seen once. The specimen was PBMCs. All receptors come from a young woman in good health and CMV-seronegative. Each CDR3 is given with its conserved first and last residue. A D gene is named only where the DNA matches it firmly. Part of the rows lack a size; the others show once, few, many or a class for expanded clones.

>TRBV7-9|TRBJ1-5|NA|NA
CASSFVGNQPQHF
TGTGCCAGCAGCTTCGTCGGTAATCAGCCCCAGCATTTT
>TRBV2|TRBJ2-3|TRBD2|once
CASRVVSGGSDTQYF
TGTGCCAGCAGGGTGGTTAGCGGGGGCTCAGATACGCAGTATTTT
>TRBV7-7|TRBJ2-2|TRBD2|NA
CASSSGLAGVSGELFF
TGTGCCAGCAGCTCGGGACTAGCGGGGGTATCCGGGGAGCTGTTTTTT
>TRBV7-7|TRBJ1-4|NA|NA
CASSEGRVANEKLFF
TGTGCCAGCAGCGAAGGGAGGGTGGCTAATGAAAAACTGTTTTTT
>TRBV11-2|TRBJ2-3|TRBD1|NA
CASSSASGQGQIDTQYF
TGTGCCAGCAGCTCCGCATCGGGACAGGGGCAGATAGATACGCAGTATTTT
>TRBV2|TRBJ1-5|NA|NA
CASSEFGGEGQPQHF
TGTGCCAGCAGTGAGTTTGGAGGGGAGGGTCAGCCCCAGCATTTT
>TRBV19|TRBJ2-7|NA|NA
CASSIGGGTSYEQYF
TGTGCCAGTAGTATTGGCGGAGGGACCTCCTACGAGCAGTACTTC
>TRBV11-2|TRBJ2-3|TRBD2|NA
CASSLVSTSGAGTTQYF
TGTGCCAGCAGCTTAGTTTCGACTAGCGGGGCGGGCACTACGCAGTATTTT
>TRBV5-4|TRBJ1-1|NA|NA
CASSFGAKNTEAFF
TGTGCCAGCAGCTTTGGGGCGAAGAACACTGAAGCTTTCTTT
>TRBV7-6|TRBJ2-7|TRBD1|NA
CASSLEGTATYEQYF
TGTGCCAGCAGCTTAGAGGGGACAGCCACCTACGAGCAGTACTTC
>TRBV7-2|TRBJ2-2|TRBD2|NA
CASSLRGGVKVGELFF
TGTGCCAGCAGCTTACGGGGGGGCGTTAAGGTCGGGGAGCTGTTTTTT
>TRBV10-3|TRBJ2-3|NA|NA
CAISEGASAMDTQYF
TGTGCCATCAGTGAGGGGGCTAGCGCCATGGATACGCAGTATTTT
>TRBV15|TRBJ2-7|TRBD1|NA
CATSGGAGTGAYEQYF
TGTGCCACCAGCGGAGGAGCCGGGACAGGGGCCTACGAGCAGTACTTC
>TRBV5-1|TRBJ2-7|TRBD1|NA
CASSYVAGTGSYYEQYF
TGCGCCAGCAGCTACGTTGCCGGGACAGGGTCCTACTACGAGCAGTACTTC
>TRBV23-1|TRBJ1-2|NA|NA
CASSTGPYGYTF
TGCGCCAGCAGTACAGGGCCCTATGGCTACACCTTC
>TRBV19|TRBJ2-2|NA|NA
CASSSGTRITGELFF
TGTGCCAGTAGTAGCGGGACCCGCATAACCGGGGAGCTGTTTTTT
>TRBV4-2|TRBJ1-5|NA|NA
CASSQDPGSQPQHF
TGTGCCAGCAGCCAAGATCCGGGGAGTCAGCCCCAGCATTTT
>TRBV27|TRBJ2-2|NA|NA
CASTPDRPNTGELFF
TGTGCCAGCACCCCAGACAGGCCGAACACCGGGGAGCTGTTTTTT
>TRBV6-5|TRBJ2-3|TRBD1|few
CASSWDRGTDTQYF
TGTGCCAGCAGTTGGGACAGGGGAACAGATACGCAGTATTTT
>TRBV30|TRBJ1-2|TRBD1|NA
CAWAGQDFFHYGYTF
TGTGCCTGGGCGGGACAGGATTTCTTTCACTATGGCTACACCTTC
>TRBV27|TRBJ1-6|TRBD1|NA
CASSLGQGGSSPLHF
TGTGCCAGCAGTTTGGGACAGGGAGGATCTTCACCCCTCCACTTT
>TRBV6-5|TRBJ1-1|NA|NA
CASSYTGGNTEAFF
TGTGCCAGCAGTTACACGGGGGGGAACACTGAAGCTTTCTTT
>TRBV21-1|TRBJ2-1|NA|NA
CASSKGGERRGSYNEQFF
TGTGCCAGCAGCAAAGGCGGGGAAAGAAGGGGCTCCTACAATGAGCAGTTCTTC
>TRBV5-5|TRBJ2-7|TRBD2|NA
CASSLGPGGNEQYF
TGTGCCAGCAGCTTGGGGCCGGGAGGCAACGAGCAGTACTTC
>TRBV19|TRBJ2-7|TRBD2|NA
CASSLYMSGGLEQYF
TGTGCCAGTAGTCTTTATATGTCGGGGGGGCTCGAGCAGTACTTC
>TRBV27|TRBJ1-1|NA|NA
CASSFSRENTEAFF
TGTGCCAGCAGTTTCTCCAGGGAGAACACTGAAGCTTTCTTT
>TRBV30|TRBJ2-3|NA|NA
CAWSRWGETQYF
TGTGCCTGGAGTCGGTGGGGGGAGACGCAGTATTTT
>TRBV29-1|TRBJ2-1|TRBD2|NA
CSVTGLAGADEQFF
TGCAGCGTTACTGGACTAGCGGGAGCGGATGAGCAGTTCTTC
>TRBV11-2|TRBJ2-7|TRBD1|NA
CASSPVGQAYFSYEQYF
TGTGCCAGCAGCCCCGTAGGACAGGCCTACTTCTCCTACGAGCAGTACTTC
>TRBV18|TRBJ1-3|NA|NA
CASSQTGISGNTIYF
TGTGCCAGCTCACAAACAGGGATCTCTGGAAACACCATATATTTT
>TRBV29-1|TRBJ1-2|TRBD1|NA
CSVPGTGTGLGYGYTF
TGCAGCGTCCCCGGGACAGGGACCGGACTGGGGTATGGCTACACCTTC
>TRBV19|TRBJ1-5|NA|NA
CASSVRDNNQPQHF
TGTGCCAGTAGTGTACGGGACAACAATCAGCCCCAGCATTTT
>TRBV15|TRBJ2-5|TRBD2|NA
CATSRERGGGETQYF
TGTGCCACCAGCAGAGAGCGGGGGGGCGGGGAGACCCAGTACTTC
>TRBV10-3|TRBJ1-1|NA|NA
CAISIQENTEAFF
TGTGCCATCAGTATACAGGAGAACACTGAAGCTTTCTTT
>TRBV7-6|TRBJ2-3|TRBD1|NA
CASSWGQGNTDTQYF
TGTGCCAGCAGCTGGGGACAGGGAAACACAGATACGCAGTATTTT
>TRBV19|TRBJ1-2|NA|NA
CASSLLDSFYGYTF
TGTGCCAGTAGTCTTCTGGACAGTTTCTATGGCTACACCTTC
>TRBV7-2|TRBJ1-5|NA|few
CASSLARGQPQHF
TGTGCCAGCAGCTTAGCTCGGGGGCAGCCCCAGCATTTT
>TRBV11-2|TRBJ2-2|TRBD2|NA
CASSGDGEGTGELFF
TGTGCCAGCAGCGGGGATGGGGAGGGTACCGGGGAGCTGTTTTTT
>TRBV13|TRBJ2-7|TRBD2|NA
CASSLVAGPSYEQYF
TGTGCCAGCAGCTTAGTAGCGGGACCCTCCTACGAGCAGTACTTC
>TRBV6-5|TRBJ2-1|TRBD2|NA
CASSSGLAGASLFF
TGTGCCAGCAGTTCGGGACTAGCGGGGGCGAGCCTCTTCTTC
>TRBV6-5|TRBJ1-2|NA|NA
CASSRKGVNYGYTF
TGTGCCAGCAGTCGTAAAGGGGTAAACTATGGCTACACCTTC
>TRBV6-5|TRBJ2-7|TRBD1|NA
CASSYSTGGLYEQYF
TGTGCCAGCAGTTACTCCACAGGGGGTTTATACGAGCAGTACTTC
>TRBV5-6|TRBJ2-5|NA|NA
CASSLSGAQYF
TGTGCCAGCAGCTTGTCCGGGGCCCAGTACTTC
>TRBV5-4|TRBJ2-1|TRBD2|NA
CASSSGTSAGNEQFF
TGTGCCAGCAGCAGCGGGACTAGTGCGGGGAATGAGCAGTTCTTC
>TRBV18|TRBJ2-7|NA|NA
CASSSGVSEQYF
TGTGCCAGCTCTTCGGGGGTATCGGAGCAGTACTTC
>TRBV18|TRBJ2-2|TRBD2|NA
CASSPRSGGPGELFF
TGTGCCAGCTCACCACGGAGCGGGGGACCCGGGGAGCTGTTTTTT
>TRBV27|TRBJ1-2|NA|NA
CASSLEGAHGYTF
TGTGCCAGCAGTTTAGAAGGGGCGCATGGCTACACCTTC
>TRBV11-2|TRBJ2-3|NA|once
CASSLNLGGRADTQYF
TGTGCCAGCAGCCTAAATCTGGGGGGGCGAGCAGATACGCAGTATTTT